A single sample gave rise to the 2 T cell receptor beta chains below, sequenced in a study of cytomegalovirus exposure and HLA in healthy donors. PCR was performed using 60 Vbeta and 13 Jbeta primers. Here immunoSEQ multiplex PCR was the method, and the copy in TCRdb shows in-frame clones only, minus some. Counted here are about 130,000 clones, 80% occurring once; the ten biggest clones make up less than 3%. Sequenced input: PBMCs. Source of these receptors: a man aged 30 to 45 in good health and CMV-seronegative.

The chain recombines TRBV11-2 with TRBJ2-1; 10 bases line up with TRBD2. This CDR3 comprises 16 residues. Germline V CDR1 and CDR2: SGHAT, FQNNGV. The V segment lost 5 bases and the J segment 4 bases; nucleotides outside the gene matches: 8. CDR3 DNA: TGTGCCAGCAGCCCAGCCGGGACTAGCGCGTACAATGAGCAGTTCTTC. Translated, it gives CASSPAGTSAYNEQFF.

This chain joins TRBV6-4 and TRBJ1-2; D possibly corresponds to TRBD1 (5 bases). Germline CDR1 and CDR2: MRHNA and SNTAGT. The CDR3 runs to 15 residues. Trimming left V 6 bases short and J 1 base short, with 15 bases between. CDR3 nucleotides: TGTGCCAGCAGCCTTGACAGAACCATTAACTATGGCTACACCTTC. It is translated as CASSLDRTINYGYTF.